The 7 T cell receptor beta chains presented below share a single source sample, sequenced in a study of vaccination and CD4 T cells after COVID-19. These TCRs' antigens remain unknown. Stated treatment: roughly ten-day PBMC culture with coronavirus spike peptide pools or control peptides (ViraFEST assay). The Oncomine TCR Beta short-read assay sequenced DNA from cultured CD4+ T cells. TCRdb processed the PCR reads anew with MiXCR; each CDR3 protein has one entry. This sample has some 10,000 distinct CDR3 sequences, with approximately 66% found just once. The sequenced sample was CD4+ T cells from blood, cultured in vitro. The receptors derive from a human donor who had recovered from COVID-19.

There are a few counts of this clonotype. The CDR3 nucleotides read TGTGCCAGTAGTATTGGGAATTCACCCCTCCACTTT. Translating gives CASSIGNSPLHF. This chain links TRBV19 with TRBJ1-6; D is unresolved. Trimming stripped 3 bases from V and 7 bases from J, with 4 bases between. Per germline, CDR1 LNHDA and CDR2 SQIVND (reference sequence). CDR3 size: 12 residues.

This chain connects TRBV11-2 to TRBJ1-2; no clear D gene. CDR1 is SGHAT, CDR2 FQNNGV, per germline. The CDR3 is 14 amino acids. The V end lost 2 bases, the J end lost 0 bases, and 7 bases lay between the germline ends. In nucleotides, the CDR3 is TGTGCCAGCAGCTTAAGTTCAGCTAACTATGGCTACACCTTC. Its translation is CASSLSSANYGYTF. Filled out from reference TRBV11-2 and TRBJ1-2, the complete variable domain reads EAGVAQSPRYKIIEKRQSVAFWCNPISGHATLYWYQQILGQGPKLLIQFQNNGVVDDSQLPKDRFSAERLKGVDSTLKIQPAKLEDSAVYLCASSLSSANYGYTFGSGTRLTVV.

The chain is built from TRBV2 and TRBJ2-2; 8 nucleotides align to TRBD2. The germline V gene encodes CDR1 SNHLY and CDR2 FYNNEI. The CDR3 loop spans 19 amino acids. The J segment lost 1 base and the V segment lost 3 bases, leaving 13 bases of the junction unmatched. The CDR3 loop is CASSDHLSGLAGNTGELFF. DNA for the CDR3: TGTGCCAGCAGTGATCATCTCTCGGGGCTAGCGGGGAACACCGGGGAGCTGTTTTTT.

The genes are TRBV30 and TRBJ1-5; TRBD1 might be the D (5 bases). V lost 4 bases and J lost 5, with 15 bases in between. Germline CDR1 GTSNPN, CDR2 SVGIG (reference sequence). The CDR3 length is 14 residues. CDR3 in amino acids: CAWTSGQGDQPQHF. CDR3 nucleotide sequence: TGTGCCTGGACGTCGGGCCAGGGAGATCAGCCCCAGCATTTT.

DNA of the CDR3: TGTGCCAGCTCACCAGCCTCAACCCGGTTGACTTACAATGAGCAGTTCTTC. It is translated as CASSPASTRLTYNEQFF. The rearrangement joins TRBV18 to TRBJ2-1; D call uncertain. This CDR3 has 17 residues. V shed 2 bases and J shed 4 bases, with 18 bases lying between them. In germline, CDR1 is KGHSH, CDR2 LQKENI.

The chain employs TRBV12-3 or TRBV12-4 and TRBJ2-7, with D possibly matching TRBD1 (6 bases). The CDR3 is 14 residues long. Trimming cost V 4 bases and J 3 bases, with 13 bases left between them. In DNA form, the CDR3 reads TGTGCCAGCAGTTATCACAGGGTGGGCTACGAGCAGTACTTC. It specifies CASSYHRVGYEQYF.

This chain connects TRBV30 to TRBJ2-1, with TRBD2 identical over 7 bases. V lost 1 base and J lost 6; bases outside the gene matches: 3. The CDR3 sequence is 13 residues long. Germline V gives CDR1 GTSNPN, CDR2 SVGIG (reference sequence). The CDR3 loop reads CAWSAGTTNEQFF. CDR3 DNA: TGTGCCTGGAGTGCCGGGACTACCAATGAGCAGTTCTTC.